What follows are 7 T cell receptor beta chains derived from one specimen sequenced in a study of T cells expressing NK-cell markers. After re-calling the 5' RACE reads, TCRdb lists one entry per CDR3 protein, DNA absent. This sample lists fewer than 400,000 distinct CDR3 sequences; its ten largest clones have around 11%. The sequenced sample consisted of blood T cells: a sorted CD56 or NKG2C T cell subset, CD4+ or CD8+ T cells, or bulk PBMC T cells (not recorded which). These receptor sequences come from a woman between 50 and 59 years old in good health.

This chain links TRBV5-1 with TRBJ2-3; TCRdb names TRBD2, which stays unverified in the absence of DNA. Germline V CDR1 and CDR2: SGHRS, YFSETQ. This CDR3 region has 16 residues. The CDR3 loop is CASSLELAGSSDTQYF.

The rearrangement uses TRBV25-1 and TRBJ2-2; TCRdb outputs TRBD1, but without DNA this stays unchecked. The CDR3 sequence is 15 residues long. Looked up from germline, CDR1 is MGHDK and CDR2 is SYGVNS. The CDR3 sequence: CASRTDRRATGELFF.

The CDR3 region is CASSKDGANYGYTF. The V gene is TRBV7-9, the J gene TRBJ1-2. Germline lookup yields CDR1 SEHNR and CDR2 FQNEAQ (reference sequence). The CDR3 consists of 14 residues.

This chain joins TRBV24-1 and TRBJ2-6; checking the TCRdb D call of TRBD1 is not possible without DNA. The CDR3 loop spans 16 amino acids. From germline, CDR1 is KGHDR and CDR2 SFDVKD. CDR3 amino acids: CATSLSGRFGANVLTF.

V usage is TRBV28 and J usage is TRBJ2-3; TCRdb's D gene call, TRBD2, goes unchecked for lack of DNA. There are 13 residues in the CDR3. Germline V gene data show CDR1 as MDHEN and CDR2 as SYDVKM. The CDR3 here is CASSFESGRTQYF.

J is TRBJ2-3 and V is TRBV28; TCRdb's assignment of TRBD2 cannot be checked, as there is no DNA. In germline, CDR1 is MDHEN, CDR2 SYDVKM. The CDR3 totals 14 residues. This CDR3 reads CASSSSGSGDTQYF.

The gene calls are TRBV12-3 or TRBV12-4 and TRBJ1-6; TCRdb's assignment of TRBD1 cannot be checked, as there is no DNA. CDR3 length: 15 amino acids. CDR3 sequence reads: CASSPDSSRGSPLHF.